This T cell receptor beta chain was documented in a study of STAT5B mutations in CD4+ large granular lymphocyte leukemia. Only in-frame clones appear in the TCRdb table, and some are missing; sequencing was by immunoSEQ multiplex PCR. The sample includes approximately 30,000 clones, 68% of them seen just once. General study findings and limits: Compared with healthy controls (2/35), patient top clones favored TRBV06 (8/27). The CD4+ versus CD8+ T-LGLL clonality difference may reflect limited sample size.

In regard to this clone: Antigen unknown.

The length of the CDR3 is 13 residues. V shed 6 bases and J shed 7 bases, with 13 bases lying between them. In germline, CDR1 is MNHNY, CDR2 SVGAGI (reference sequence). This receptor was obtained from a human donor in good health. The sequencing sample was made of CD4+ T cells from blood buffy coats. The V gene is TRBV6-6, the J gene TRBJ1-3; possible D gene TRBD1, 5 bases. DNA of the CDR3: TGTGCCAGCAGCTGGGACGGCGGGAACACCATATATTTT. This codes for CASSWDGGNTIYF.